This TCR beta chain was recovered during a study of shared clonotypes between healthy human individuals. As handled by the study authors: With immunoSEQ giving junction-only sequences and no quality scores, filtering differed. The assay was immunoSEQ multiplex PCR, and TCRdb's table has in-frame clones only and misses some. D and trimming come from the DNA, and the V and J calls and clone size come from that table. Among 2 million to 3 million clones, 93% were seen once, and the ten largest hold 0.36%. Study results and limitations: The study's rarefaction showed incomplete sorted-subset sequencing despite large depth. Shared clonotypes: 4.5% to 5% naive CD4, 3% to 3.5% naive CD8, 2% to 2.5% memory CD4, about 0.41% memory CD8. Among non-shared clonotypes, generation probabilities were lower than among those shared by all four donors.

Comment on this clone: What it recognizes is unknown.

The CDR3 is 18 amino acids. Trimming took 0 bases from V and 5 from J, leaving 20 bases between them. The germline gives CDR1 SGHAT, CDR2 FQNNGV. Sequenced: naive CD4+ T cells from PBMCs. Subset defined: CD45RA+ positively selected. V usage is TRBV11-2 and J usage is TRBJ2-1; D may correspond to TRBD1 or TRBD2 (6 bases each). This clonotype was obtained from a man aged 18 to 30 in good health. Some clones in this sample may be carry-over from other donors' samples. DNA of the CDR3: TGTGCCAGCAGCTTAGAGGGGGCCGTTGGAGGGTCCGACAATGAGCAGTTCTTC. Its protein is CASSLEGAVGGSDNEQFF.